The present entry profiles one TCR beta chain with its context. Antigen unknown. These data are taken from a study of T cell clones after liver transplantation. Background on the study: Tolerant meant at least one year fully off immunosuppression without liver enzymes above twice normal.

Study outcomes and limitations: Donor-reactive sequences fell more than third party-reactive ones, suggesting partial deletion.

Sequencing was performed with immunoSEQ multiplex PCR; in TCRdb, only in-frame clones are kept and a portion is missing. The sample records around 15,000 clones, about nine tenths being singletons. Trimming shortened V by 2 bases and J by 2 bases, and 12 bases separated the two germline ends. This CDR3 region has 15 residues. Germline lookup yields CDR1 SGHTA and CDR2 FQGTGA. The sequencing used CD8+ T cells from blood, collected before liver transplant. V is TRBV7-3 and J is TRBJ2-5, with D perhaps given as TRBD1 or TRBD2 (5 bases each). This TCR was sampled from a human donor who received a liver transplant. CDR3 coding DNA: TGTGCCAGCAGCTTATTCGGGGCAGCTCAAGAGACCCAGTACTTC. Its protein product is CASSLFGAAQETQYF.